This is a list of T cell receptor beta chains from one sample in a study of early T cells in non-severe SARS-CoV-2 infection. TCRdb ran MiXCR on the 5' RACE reads and lists one entry per CDR3 protein. This repertoire shows fewer than 85,000 distinct CDR3 sequences, around 16% found once; its top ten account for roughly 12%. Sequenced input: whole blood. Every receptor here comes from an adult who was a healthcare worker with PCR-confirmed SARS-CoV-2 infection or an uninfected control (not recorded which). The CDR3 runs from the conserved cysteine through the conserved F or W. A D gene is named only where the DNA matches it firmly. Expanded clones get a size class; other rows say once, few or many, or leave the size out.

V gene: TRBV19
clone size: .
J gene: TRBJ2-3
D gene: TRBD2
CDR3 DNA: TGTGCCAGTAGAAAAGCGGGAGCGGGAGATACGCAGTATTTT
CDR3 protein: CASRKAGAGDTQYF

V gene: TRBV27
clone size: .
J gene: TRBJ2-1
D gene: TRBD1
CDR3 DNA: TGTGCCAGCAGTTTCACAGGGGGCAATGAGCAGTTCTTC
CDR3 protein: CASSFTGGNEQFF

V gene: TRBV7-3
clone size: few
J gene: TRBJ1-1
D gene: TRBD1
CDR3 DNA: TGTGCCAGCTCGGGACAGGGGAACACTGAAGCTTTCTTT
CDR3 protein: CASSGQGNTEAFF

V gene: TRBV28
clone size: few
J gene: TRBJ2-3
D gene: .
CDR3 DNA: .
CDR3 protein: CASSTSDTQYF

V gene: TRBV5-4
clone size: .
J gene: TRBJ2-1
D gene: TRBD2
CDR3 DNA: TGTGCCAGCAGGTCACTAGCGGGAGCTTACAATGAGCAGTTCTTC
CDR3 protein: CASRSLAGAYNEQFF

V gene: TRBV20-1
clone size: .
J gene: TRBJ2-4
D gene: .
CDR3 DNA: TGCAGTGCTAGAGATAGTGGGGGGCTGGGAAACATTCAGTACTTC
CDR3 protein: CSARDSGGLGNIQYF

V gene: TRBV6-2/TRBV6-3
clone size: few
J gene: TRBJ2-5
D gene: TRBD2
CDR3 DNA: TGTGCCAGCAGTTACTCGACCTTCTCGAGGGAGGGCCCGGAGACCCAGTACTTC
CDR3 protein: CASSYSTFSREGPETQYF

V gene: TRBV29-1
clone size: .
J gene: TRBJ2-4
D gene: .
CDR3 DNA: TGCAGCGTTGAAAGGGGGCGCGGGGACATTCAGTACTTC
CDR3 protein: CSVERGRGDIQYF

V gene: TRBV7-3
clone size: .
J gene: TRBJ1-6
D gene: .
CDR3 DNA: TGTGCCAGCAGCTTTAGGAGGCCAGGGTCACCCCTCCACTTT
CDR3 protein: CASSFRRPGSPLHF

V gene: TRBV4-1
clone size: few
J gene: TRBJ1-1
D gene: .
CDR3 DNA: TGCGCCAGCAGCCAGGGACCGTTGAACACTGAAGCTTTCTTT
CDR3 protein: CASSQGPLNTEAFF

V gene: TRBV27
clone size: many
J gene: TRBJ1-4
D gene: TRBD1
CDR3 DNA: TGTGCCAGCAGACTTCTGGGACAGGGTGGAGAAAAACTGTTTTTT
CDR3 protein: CASRLLGQGGEKLFF

V gene: TRBV27
clone size: few
J gene: TRBJ2-7
D gene: .
CDR3 DNA: TGTGCCAGCGCCAAATCAGGGGCCCTCTCCTACGAGCAGTACTTC
CDR3 protein: CASAKSGALSYEQYF

V gene: TRBV6-5
clone size: few
J gene: TRBJ1-3
D gene: TRBD1
CDR3 DNA: TGTGCCAGCGCGGACAGGGGCCGTGCTGGAAACACCATATATTTT
CDR3 protein: CASADRGRAGNTIYF

V gene: TRBV7-8
clone size: many
J gene: TRBJ1-3
D gene: .
CDR3 DNA: TGTGCCAGCAGCTTAGAAGGAGGACCCATCGCTGGAAACACCATATATTTT
CDR3 protein: CASSLEGGPIAGNTIYF

V gene: TRBV6-1
clone size: .
J gene: TRBJ1-2
D gene: .
CDR3 DNA: TGTGCCAGCAGGGGTTCCAACTATGGCTACACCTTC
CDR3 protein: CASRGSNYGYTF

V gene: TRBV18
clone size: few
J gene: TRBJ1-5
D gene: TRBD1
CDR3 DNA: TGTGCCAGCTCACCAGAGGGTCACATCATCCGGGGACAGTCGAATCAGCCCCAGCATTTT
CDR3 protein: CASSPEGHIIRGQSNQPQHF

V gene: TRBV12-3/TRBV12-4
clone size: .
J gene: TRBJ2-2
D gene: .
CDR3 DNA: TGTGCCAGCAGTTTGAGTGTCGACACCGGGGAGCTGTTTTTT
CDR3 protein: CASSLSVDTGELFF

V gene: TRBV29-1
clone size: .
J gene: TRBJ2-7
D gene: .
CDR3 DNA: TGCAGCGTTGAAGACGGGGTGGGCCAGGGCGAGCAGTACTTC
CDR3 protein: CSVEDGVGQGEQYF

V gene: TRBV7-2
clone size: few
J gene: TRBJ2-2
D gene: TRBD2
CDR3 DNA: TGTGCCAGCAGCTTGACTAGCGCCAACACCGGGGAGCTGTTTTTT
CDR3 protein: CASSLTSANTGELFF

V gene: TRBV7-3
clone size: many
J gene: TRBJ1-1
D gene: .
CDR3 DNA: TGTGCCAGCAGCTCCCAAGGTCTCACTGAAGCTTTCTTT
CDR3 protein: CASSSQGLTEAFF

V gene: TRBV6-1
clone size: many
J gene: TRBJ2-1
D gene: .
CDR3 DNA: TGTGCCAGCAGGGCTCAGGGCGAGAGCTCCTACAATGAGCAGTTCTTC
CDR3 protein: CASRAQGESSYNEQFF

V gene: TRBV10-3
clone size: few
J gene: TRBJ1-2
D gene: .
CDR3 DNA: TGTGCCATCAGGGCCGGGGTCGCGGATGGCTACACCTTC
CDR3 protein: CAIRAGVADGYTF

V gene: TRBV2
clone size: many
J gene: TRBJ2-1
D gene: .
CDR3 DNA: TGTGCCAGCAGGTCAGGATCCTACAATGAGCAGTTCTTC
CDR3 protein: CASRSGSYNEQFF

V gene: TRBV6-5
clone size: few
J gene: TRBJ2-3
D gene: .
CDR3 DNA: TGTGCCAGCAGCAAGACCGGGACCCACACAGATACGCAGTATTTT
CDR3 protein: CASSKTGTHTDTQYF